This is a list of T cell receptor beta chains from one sample in a study of graft-versus-host responses after intestinal transplantation. Here immunoSEQ multiplex PCR was the method, and the copy in TCRdb shows in-frame clones only, minus some. The sample has nearly 100,000 clones, more than 80% seen once. Sequencing used PBMCs, obtained roughly 68 weeks after intestinal transplant. The receptors were sampled from a human patient who received an intestinal transplant, so some T cells may come from the graft donor. Each CDR3 is given with its conserved first and last residue. D genes are given only for firm matches. For some rows the clone size is stated as once, few or many, or as a class when expanded; others skip it.

cdr3_nt cdr3_aa j_call clone_size v_call cdr3_length d_call
TGTGCCAGCAGTTTCAACAGGGAAGGTGGCTACACCTTC CASSFNREGGYTF TRBJ1-2 NA TRBV11-2 13 NA
TGTGCCAGCAGTCTAGCGGGGACGGGGGAGCAGTACTTC CASSLAGTGEQYF TRBJ2-7 NA TRBV6-5 13 TRBD2
TGTGCCAGCAGGGTACTAGCGGGGGTCTACGAGCAGTACTTC CASRVLAGVYEQYF TRBJ2-7 NA TRBV2 14 TRBD2
TGTGCCAGCAGCTTAGCTTACTCCACTGAAGCTTTCTTT CASSLAYSTEAFF TRBJ1-1 NA TRBV11-2 13 NA
TGTGCCAGCAGTGAAATTATTCGGAGTCCAATCTCTGAAGCTTTCTTT CASSEIIRSPISEAFF TRBJ1-1 NA TRBV2 16 NA
TGTGCCAGCAGTTACCCGACTAGCGGGGGCACAGATACGCAGTATTTT CASSYPTSGGTDTQYF TRBJ2-3 NA TRBV6-6 16 TRBD2
TGTGCCAGCAGCCAGGATCCTAACTATGGCTACACCTTC CASSQDPNYGYTF TRBJ1-2 NA TRBV14 13 NA
TGTGCCAGCAGCGTAGCAGGGTATGATCAGCCCCAGCATTTT CASSVAGYDQPQHF TRBJ1-5 NA TRBV9 14 NA
TGTGCCAGCGGGACAGGGAATCAGCCCCAGCATTTT CASGTGNQPQHF TRBJ1-5 NA TRBV2 12 TRBD1
TGTGCCAGCAGCGGACAGGGGAAGGGCGAGCAGTACTTC CASSGQGKGEQYF TRBJ2-7 NA TRBV9 13 TRBD1
TGTGCCAGCAGCCCCAGCGGACAGGGTGAAAAACTGTTTTTT CASSPSGQGEKLFF TRBJ1-4 NA TRBV4-2 14 TRBD1
TGCGCCAGCTCCGCGTGGACAGGCTATGGCTACACCTTC CASSAWTGYGYTF TRBJ1-2 NA TRBV5-1 13 TRBD1
TGCGCCAGCAGCCAGGTTGCTTATCCTGAAGCTTTCTTT CASSQVAYPEAFF TRBJ1-1 NA TRBV4-1 13 NA
TGTGCCAGCAGTTACTCGGATTGGAATTACAATGAGCAGTTCTTC CASSYSDWNYNEQFF TRBJ2-1 few TRBV6-6 15 NA
TGTGCCAGCAGCCTCGACAGGGAGCAGTTCTTC CASSLDREQFF TRBJ2-1 NA TRBV5-6 11 NA
TGTGCCAGCATGTTCACAGATACGCAGTATTTT CASMFTDTQYF TRBJ2-3 NA TRBV27 11 NA
TGCAGCGTCCCGGGACAGGCCTACGAGCAGTACTTC CSVPGQAYEQYF TRBJ2-7 NA TRBV29-1 12 TRBD1
TGTGCCAGCAGCTTAGGGGGGAATAAATACGAGCAGTACTTC CASSLGGNKYEQYF TRBJ2-7 NA TRBV11-2 14 NA
TGTGCCAGCAGCCCCGTAGGGAACATTCAGTACTTC CASSPVGNIQYF TRBJ2-4 NA TRBV13 12 NA
TGTGCCAGCAGCTTGGGCCAGGGGGTCCAAGAGACCCAGTACTTC CASSLGQGVQETQYF TRBJ2-5 NA TRBV5-4 15 TRBD1
TGTGCCATCAGTGGGACAGCGGGGGCACGACCGGGGGGTACGCAGTATTTT CAISGTAGARPGGTQYF TRBJ2-3 NA TRBV10-3 17 TRBD2
TGTGCCAGCAGCCATGGGCGCGGAGGCTCCTACGAGCAGTACTTC CASSHGRGGSYEQYF TRBJ2-7 NA TRBV13 15 NA
TGTGCCAGCAGTTGGGCAGGGACTGATGAAGCTTTCTTT CASSWAGTDEAFF TRBJ1-1 few TRBV27 13 NA
TGTGCCAGCAGCGTATATACTGGAAACACCATATATTTT CASSVYTGNTIYF TRBJ1-3 NA TRBV9 13 NA
TGTGCCAGCAGTTTATCGGTCCACGCGCCGGGGGCCCAGCATTTT CASSLSVHAPGAQHF TRBJ1-5 NA TRBV27 15 NA
TGTGCCAGCAGTGACGGGACAGGGGGCAATGAGCAGTTCTTC CASSDGTGGNEQFF TRBJ2-1 few TRBV6-4 14 TRBD1
TGTGCCAGCAGCTTAGTATCGGCCTACGAGCAGTACTTC CASSLVSAYEQYF TRBJ2-7 NA TRBV7-2 13 NA
TGTGCCAGCAGGGGGGTGTGGGGGTCTTTCTACGAGCAGTACTTC CASRGVWGSFYEQYF TRBJ2-7 NA TRBV25-1 15 NA
TGCAGCGTGGGACAGGGAGGAGAGACCCAGTACTTC CSVGQGGETQYF TRBJ2-5 NA TRBV29-1 12 TRBD1
TGCGCCAGCAGCTTGGGTCTTGGCTCCTACAATGAGCAGTTCTTC CASSLGLGSYNEQFF TRBJ2-1 NA TRBV5-1 15 NA
TGTGCCAGCAGCGGCGGGACCTACGAGCAGTACTTC CASSGGTYEQYF TRBJ2-7 NA TRBV7-9 12 NA
TGCGCCAGCAGTCAACCGCCCAAGGGGAGGGAGGATGAAAAACTGTTTTTT CASSQPPKGREDEKLFF TRBJ1-4 once TRBV23-1 17 NA
TGCGCCAGCAGCCAAGGGGTAGGGGAAGCTTTCTTT CASSQGVGEAFF TRBJ1-1 NA TRBV4-1 12 NA
TGTGCCAGCACCGGTTGGGCAAATGAAAAACTGTTTTTT CASTGWANEKLFF TRBJ1-4 once TRBV6-1 13 NA
TGTGCCAGCAGTGACCCCCCTTGGGGGGGTTTCTTT CASSDPPWGGFF TRBJ1-1 NA TRBV6-1 12 NA
TGTGCCAGCAGCGTAGAAAATTGGGTTGGAAACACCATATATTTT CASSVENWVGNTIYF TRBJ1-3 NA TRBV9 15 NA
TGTGCCAGCAGCCCAACTATAGGACAGGCCTATGGCTACACCTTC CASSPTIGQAYGYTF TRBJ1-2 NA TRBV6-4 15 TRBD1
TGTGCCAGCAGCTTAATCGCGTACCCGGGAGGGCTATCACCCCTCCACTTT CASSLIAYPGGLSPLHF TRBJ1-6 NA TRBV7-2 17 NA
TGCGCCAGCAGCTTGGAAGCAGGATCGCCCGGAAGGTCCTATAATTCACCCCTCCACTTT CASSLEAGSPGRSYNSPLHF TRBJ1-6 few TRBV5-1 20 NA
TGTGCCAGCAGCTTAATCTACACCGGGGAGCTGTTTTTT CASSLIYTGELFF TRBJ2-2 NA TRBV7-3 13 NA
TGTGCCAGCAGCCTAGGGGCTGTCCCCTACGAGCAGTACTTC CASSLGAVPYEQYF TRBJ2-7 once TRBV5-6 14 NA
TGTGCCAGCAGCTTGGGTGAGGGGGCGAGGATGAACACTGAAGCTTTCTTT CASSLGEGARMNTEAFF TRBJ1-1 NA TRBV5-6 17 TRBD1
TGTGCCAGCTCACCCGCCCCCGGACCCTTTAATTCACCCCTCCACTTT CASSPAPGPFNSPLHF TRBJ1-6 NA TRBV18 16 NA
TGCGCCACCAAGGAGGGGGGAAATGAGCAGTTCTTC CATKEGGNEQFF TRBJ2-1 NA TRBV5-1 12 NA
TGTGCCAGTAGTACCCTATCCGGACTAGCGGGGTCAGATACGCAGTATTTT CASSTLSGLAGSDTQYF TRBJ2-3 NA TRBV19 17 TRBD2
TGTGCCAGCAGCGCAAGGGACACGGGATACTACGAGCAGTACTTC CASSARDTGYYEQYF TRBJ2-7 NA TRBV7-9 15 NA
TGTGCCAGCAGCTTAGTCGGGGGGGTGACCTACAATGAGCAGTTCTTC CASSLVGGVTYNEQFF TRBJ2-1 NA TRBV11-3 16 TRBD2
TGTGCCAGCAGCTTTGGATCCTACAATGAGCAGTTCTTC CASSFGSYNEQFF TRBJ2-1 NA TRBV13 13 NA
TGTGCCAGCATTTTGAGCAATAACTATGGCTACACCTTC CASILSNNYGYTF TRBJ1-2 NA TRBV2 13 NA
TGTGCCATAAGAATACAGGGGGCGGTTGGCTACACCTTC CAIRIQGAVGYTF TRBJ1-2 NA TRBV10-3 13 TRBD1
TGTGCCAGCAGCGGCGACTGGACAGGGCAGGTCTACGAGCAGTACTTC CASSGDWTGQVYEQYF TRBJ2-7 once TRBV6-4 16 TRBD1
TGTGCCAGCAGCTTTGGGGGACTAGCCACAGATACGCAGTATTTT CASSFGGLATDTQYF TRBJ2-3 NA TRBV11-2 15 TRBD2
TGTGCCAGCAGTTTGGGGAGCAATCAGCCCCAGCATTTT CASSLGSNQPQHF TRBJ1-5 NA TRBV27 13 NA
TGTGCCAGCAGCTGGGGGACCCTATACGAGCAGTACTTC CASSWGTLYEQYF TRBJ2-7 NA TRBV5-6 13 NA
TGCGCCAGCAGGGGGGCTGGGGACACTGAAGCTTTCTTT CASRGAGDTEAFF TRBJ1-1 NA TRBV5-1 13 NA
TGCAGCGTTTACATGAACACTGAAGCTTTCTTT CSVYMNTEAFF TRBJ1-1 NA TRBV29-1 11 NA
TGTGCCAGCAGCTTAGCGCCAGGGCGAGACACTGAAGCTTTCTTT CASSLAPGRDTEAFF TRBJ1-1 once TRBV11-2 15 NA
TGTGCCAGCAGCTTGGGGGGGAGCACTGAAGCTTTCTTT CASSLGGSTEAFF TRBJ1-1 NA TRBV5-6 13 NA
TGCAGCGCGGACAGGCTGGGGACTGAAGCTTTCTTT CSADRLGTEAFF TRBJ1-1 NA TRBV29-1 12 TRBD1
TGTGCCAGCAGCGGGAACAGGGGGCGGGGAGGTGGCTACACCTTC CASSGNRGRGGGYTF TRBJ1-2 once TRBV7-2 15 TRBD1